What follows are 17 T cell receptor beta chains derived from one specimen sequenced in a study of long-term antiretroviral therapy in people with HIV. Version v3.0 of the immunoSEQ assay ran at survey level. TCRdb's copy holds only in-frame clones and misses some; the assay was immunoSEQ multiplex PCR. The repertoire holds 20,000 to 25,000 clones, with around 90% as singletons. This material consisted of unsorted PBMCs, taken 0.2 years before starting antiretroviral therapy. Every receptor here comes from a man aged 18 to 30 with HIV.

The chain employs TRBV4-3 and TRBJ1-6, with a weak D call TRBD1 (6 bases). The germline V gene encodes CDR1 LGHNA and CDR2 YSLEER. This CDR3 spans 13 amino acids. The V end was cut by 0 bases, the J end by 10 bases, with 7 bases between. The CDR3 sequence: CASSQDQGSPLHF. DNA of the CDR3: TGCGCCAGCAGCCAAGATCAGGGGTCACCCCTCCACTTT.

The V gene is TRBV7-9, the J gene TRBJ1-2; the match to TRBD1 covers 10 bases. In germline, CDR1 is SEHNR, CDR2 FQNEAQ (reference sequence). This CDR3 spans 14 amino acids. V shed 5 bases, J shed 7 bases, and the junction held 7 bases outside the gene matches. CDR3: CASSPPGQGFGYTF. In DNA, the CDR3 is TGTGCCAGCAGCCCCCCGGGACAGGGGTTTGGCTACACCTTC.

The rearrangement joins TRBV5-4 to TRBJ2-3; 8 bases match TRBD2. Trimming cost V 4 bases and J 3 bases; bases outside gene matches: 7. CDR3 size: 15 residues. Looked up from germline, CDR1 is SGHNT and CDR2 is YYREEE (reference sequence). The CDR3: CASSLGGGRTDTQYF. As DNA, the CDR3 is TGTGCCAGCAGCCTCGGGGGGGGGAGGACAGATACGCAGTATTTT.

This chain joins TRBV19 and TRBJ2-5, with TRBD2 identical over 16 bases. This CDR3 contains 18 residues. V lost 4 bases and J lost 7; bases outside the gene matches: 12. CDR1 and CDR2 (germline): LNHDA, SQIVND (reference sequence). CDR3 bases: TGTGCCAGTAGTAGAGGGACTAGCGGGGGGGCGGGATTACGGACCCAGTACTTC. Translating gives CASSRGTSGGAGLRTQYF.

The rearrangement uses TRBV9 and TRBJ2-5, with D perhaps TRBD2 (5 bases). Trimming took 4 bases from V and 4 from J, leaving 14 bases between them. CDR1 and CDR2 from the germline V gene are SGDLS and YYNGEE. The CDR3 is 14 residues long. For the CDR3, the DNA is TGTGCCAGCAGCCCCCGGACTCGAGGAGAGACCCAGTACTTC. Residues: CASSPRTRGETQYF. Drawing the rest from reference TRBV9 and TRBJ2-5, the complete variable domain is DSGVTQTPKHLITATGQRVTLRCSPRSGDLSVYWYQQSLDQGLQFLIQYYNGEERAKGNILERFSAQQFPDLHSELNLSSLELGDSALYFCASSPRTRGETQYFGPGTRLLVL.

The gene calls are TRBV14 and TRBJ1-1; TRBD1 might be the D (6 bases). The V end lost 4 bases, the J end lost 4 bases, and 13 bases lay between the germline ends. Germline values: CDR1 SGHDN, CDR2 FVKESK. There are 14 residues in the CDR3. The CDR3 DNA is TGTGCCAGCAGCCTTCCAGGGGACGGCACTGAAGCTTTCTTT. It translates to CASSLPGDGTEAFF.

The chain links TRBV2 to TRBJ1-2; tentatively, D is TRBD1 (5 bases). The germline V gene encodes CDR1 SNHLY and CDR2 FYNNEI. This CDR3 is 17 amino acids long. V dropped 7 bases and J dropped 8 bases, with 29 bases sitting between them. CDR3: CASNPTQGTAAVLGYTF. Here the CDR3 DNA reads TGTGCCAGCAACCCAACCCAGGGCACAGCGGCCGTCTTAGGCTACACCTTC.

CDR3 loop: CASSQDQGGSSSYNEQFF. Written as DNA, the CDR3 is TGCGCCAGCAGCCAAGATCAAGGGGGCTCGAGCTCCTACAATGAGCAGTTCTTC. The rearrangement links TRBV4-3 to TRBJ2-1; 7 bases fit TRBD1. This CDR3 has 18 amino acids. Unmatched junction bases numbered 8, after V lost 0 bases and J lost 0 bases. Germline V gives CDR1 LGHNA, CDR2 YSLEER.

This chain uses TRBV6-6 with TRBJ2-7, with TRBD2 matching over 10 bases. This CDR3 region has 14 residues. Losses at the gene ends were 1 base for V and 5 bases for J; bases not matched to a gene: 2. CDR1 and CDR2 from the germline V gene are MNHNY and SVGAGI (reference sequence). The CDR3 sequence: CASSYYTSGDEQYF. For the CDR3, the DNA is TGTGCCAGCAGTTACTACACTAGCGGGGACGAGCAGTACTTC.

Only a few counts were recorded for this clone. The chain carries TRBV10-3 and TRBJ1-5; TRBD1 is a possible D gene (5 bases). CDR1 and CDR2 (germline): ENHRY, SYGVKD. The CDR3 loop spans 14 amino acids. Trimming took 3 bases from V and 5 from J, leaving 11 bases between them. The CDR3 nucleotides read TGTGCCATCAGTGATCGGGGCAACGATCAGCCCCAGCATTTT. This encodes CAISDRGNDQPQHF.

The rearrangement joins TRBV6-5 to TRBJ2-5; D remains unclear. Trimming removed 0 bases at V and 4 bases at J, with 15 bases between. CDR3 length: 16 residues. Germline V gene sequence: CDR1 MNHEY, CDR2 SVGAGI. CDR3 nucleotide sequence: TGTGCCAGCAGTTACTCTCACTCGCGAATTCGAGAGACCCAGTACTTC. Protein sequence: CASSYSHSRIRETQYF.

This chain connects TRBV7-8 to TRBJ2-1; a possible D gene is TRBD2 (5 bases). CDR3 length: 15 residues. V lost 5 bases and J 0 bases, leaving 11 bases between the germline ends. CDR1 and CDR2 from the germline V gene are SGHVS and FQNEAQ. CDR3 loop: CASSVPAASYNEQFF. CDR3 nucleotide sequence: TGTGCCAGCAGCGTCCCAGCGGCCTCCTACAATGAGCAGTTCTTC.

The chain recombines TRBV7-8 with TRBJ2-7, with unresolved D. The CDR3 totals 15 residues. Trimming cost V 2 bases and J 3 bases, with 14 bases left between them. Germline values: CDR1 SGHVS, CDR2 FQNEAQ. CDR3 amino acids: CASSLRYQADYEQYF. DNA of the CDR3: TGTGCCAGCAGCTTACGGTACCAGGCCGACTACGAGCAGTACTTC.

The rearrangement links TRBV11-2 to TRBJ2-5; no reliable D call. From germline, CDR1 is SGHAT and CDR2 FQNNGV. CDR3 length: 17 amino acids. V lost 1 base and J 2 bases, leaving 17 bases between the germline ends. The CDR3 protein is CASSLGIAYGDQETQYF. The DNA of the CDR3 is TGTGCCAGCAGCTTAGGAATCGCTTATGGCGATCAAGAGACCCAGTACTTC.

CDR3: CASSTGGTSVFYEQYF. The CDR3 bases are TGTGCCAGCAGCACAGGTGGGACTAGCGTCTTTTACGAGCAGTACTTC. The chain carries TRBV7-6 and TRBJ2-7; 10 positions match TRBD2. CDR1 and CDR2 (germline): SGHVS, FNYEAQ. The CDR3 has 16 amino acids. Trimming at V came to 5 bases and at J to 4 bases, leaving 11 bases not matched to a gene. The full variable domain, completed using reference TRBV7-6 and TRBJ2-7, is GAGVSQSPRYKVTKRGQDVALRCDPISGHVSLYWYRQALGQGPEFLTYFNYEAQQDKSGLPNDRFSAERPEGSISTLTIQRTEQRDSAMYRCASSTGGTSVFYEQYFGPGTRLTVT.

This chain connects TRBV6-4 to TRBJ1-6, with 10 bases aligning to TRBD1. Germline trimming cut 9 bases from V and 7 bases from J; bases unmatched to any gene: 6. The length of the CDR3 is 14 residues. Germline lookup yields CDR1 MRHNA and CDR2 SNTAGT. The CDR3 bases are TGTGCCAGGGCTCCGGGACAGGGGAATTCACCCCTCCACTTT. Protein: CARAPGQGNSPLHF.

In DNA, the CDR3 is TGCGCCAGCAGCCAGGATTCAACTGCAACTAATGAAAAACTGTTTTTT. Translated: CASSQDSTATNEKLFF. The V and J genes are TRBV4-1 and TRBJ1-4; D not resolved. The CDR3 runs 16 residues. Germline lookup yields CDR1 MGHRA and CDR2 YSYEKL. V lost 3 bases and J 0 bases, leaving 11 bases between the germline ends.